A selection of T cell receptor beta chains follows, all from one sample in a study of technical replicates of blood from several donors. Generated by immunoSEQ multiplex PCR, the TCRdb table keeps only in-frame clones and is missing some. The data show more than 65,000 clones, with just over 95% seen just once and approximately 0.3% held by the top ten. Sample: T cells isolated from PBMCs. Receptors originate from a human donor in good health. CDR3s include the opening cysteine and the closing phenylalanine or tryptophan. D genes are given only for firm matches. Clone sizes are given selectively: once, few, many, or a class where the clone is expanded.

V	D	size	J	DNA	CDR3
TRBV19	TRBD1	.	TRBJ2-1	TGTGCCAGTAGTATGGGACAGGGGAACGAGCAGTTCTTC	CASSMGQGNEQFF
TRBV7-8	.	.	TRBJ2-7	TGTGCCAGCAGCTTAGCAGGTACAGGGAAAGTCTCCTACGAGCAGTACTTC	CASSLAGTGKVSYEQYF
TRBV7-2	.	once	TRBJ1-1	TGTGCCAGCAGCTTAGCGCAGGGGAACACTGAAGCTTTCTTT	CASSLAQGNTEAFF
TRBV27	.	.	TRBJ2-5	TGTGCCAGCAGTCCGCAGGGTTTACCTCAAGAGACCCAGTACTTC	CASSPQGLPQETQYF
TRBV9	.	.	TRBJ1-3	TGTGCCAGCAGCTTAATTAACGGTCCTGGAAACACCATATATTTT	CASSLINGPGNTIYF
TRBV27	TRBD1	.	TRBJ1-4	TGTGCCAGCAGTTTATCGACAGGGACAGCCCTTGAAAAACTGTTTTTT	CASSLSTGTALEKLFF
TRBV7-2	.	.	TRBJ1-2	TGTGCCAGCAGCTTAGTGGGATTGGGAGCCTCGGACTATGGCTACACCTTC	CASSLVGLGASDYGYTF
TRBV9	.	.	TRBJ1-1	TGTGCCAGCAGCGTAGAGCCCGGAGGGTCCACTGAAGCTTTCTTT	CASSVEPGGSTEAFF
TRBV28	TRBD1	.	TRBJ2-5	TGTGCCAGCCTAGGACAGGGCCGAGAGACCCAGTACTTC	CASLGQGRETQYF
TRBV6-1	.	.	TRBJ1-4	TGTGCCAGCAGTTGGGAGGCTAATGAAAAACTGTTTTTT	CASSWEANEKLFF
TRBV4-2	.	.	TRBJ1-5	TGTGCCAGCAGCCAAGACCCCCTGGACCCAGGGAATCAGCCCCAGCATTTT	CASSQDPLDPGNQPQHF
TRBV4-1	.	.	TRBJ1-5	TGCGCCAGCAGCCAAGATCTCCACAGGGATCAGCCCCAGCATTTT	CASSQDLHRDQPQHF
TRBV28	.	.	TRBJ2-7	TGTGCCAGCAGCACCAACTCGGAGGACGAGCAGTACTTC	CASSTNSEDEQYF